The next 9 T cell receptor beta chains were all read from a single sample in a study of blood T cell repertoires in COVID-19. Using immunoSEQ multiplex PCR, the repertoire was profiled, and TCRdb retains in-frame clones only, with some absent. The data show under 80,000 clones, roughly 75% seen once. Sequenced input: peripheral blood. The receptors originated from a human donor in a cohort sampled during active COVID-19.

This chain connects TRBV18 to TRBJ2-7; tentatively, D is TRBD2 (6 bases). The CDR3 length is 15 residues. CDR1 and CDR2 (germline): KGHSH, LQKENI. Trimming removed 5 bases at V and 6 bases at J, with 20 bases between. The CDR3 coding sequence is TGTGCCAGCTCATCCGGGCTAGCGCTGCCCCTCGAGCAGTACTTC. Amino acid sequence: CASSSGLALPLEQYF.

The chain employs TRBV5-4 and TRBJ2-1; possibly TRBD1 for D (5 bases). Trimming removed 0 bases at V and 2 bases at J, with 15 bases between. The germline CDR1 and CDR2 sequences are SGHNT and YYREEE (reference sequence). The CDR3 loop spans 17 amino acids. CDR3 sequence reads: CASSLGSRGAAYNEQFF. The DNA for the CDR3 is TGTGCCAGCAGCTTGGGATCTAGGGGCGCCGCCTACAATGAGCAGTTCTTC.

This clone was seen a single time. The J gene is TRBJ2-7, the V gene TRBV7-9, with 7 bases matching TRBD1. Germline V gene lookup returns CDR1 SEHNR and CDR2 FQNEAQ (reference sequence). V gave up 3 bases and J gave up 3 bases; unmatched junction bases: 8. This CDR3 has 15 amino acids. The CDR3 loop reads CASSFTGAPGYEQYF. CDR3 nucleotides: TGTGCCAGCAGCTTCACAGGGGCTCCTGGCTACGAGCAGTACTTC. Drawing the rest from reference TRBV7-9 and TRBJ2-7, the complete variable domain is DTGVSQNPRHKITKRGQNVTFRCDPISEHNRLYWYRQTLGQGPEFLTYFQNEAQLEKSRLLSDRFSAERPKGSFSTLEIQRTEQGDSAMYLCASSFTGAPGYEQYFGPGTRLTVT.

This chain joins TRBV28 and TRBJ2-1, with 10 bases identical to TRBD1. V lost 7 bases, J lost 6 bases, and 12 bases stayed unmatched. This CDR3 is 16 amino acids long. The germline gives CDR1 MDHEN, CDR2 SYDVKM. The CDR3 protein is CASKTGQGRIGNEQFF. The CDR3 bases are TGTGCCAGCAAGACGGGACAGGGGCGGATAGGCAATGAGCAGTTCTTC.

CDR3 residues: CASSRVLSFGELFF. The CDR3 bases are TGCGCCAGCAGCCGCGTACTTTCTTTCGGGGAGCTGTTTTTT. The chain couples TRBV4-3 to TRBJ2-2; D unclear. Per germline, CDR1 LGHNA and CDR2 YSLEER. The CDR3 has 14 residues. Trimming removed 4 bases at V and 7 bases at J, with 13 bases between.

V and J are TRBV19 and TRBJ2-7; 7 bases line up with TRBD2. From germline, CDR1 is LNHDA and CDR2 SQIVND (reference sequence). J lost 4 bases, V lost 3 bases, and 6 bases had no gene match. CDR3 size: 14 residues. The CDR3 region has the DNA TGTGCCAGTAGTATCGCTAGCGGAAGATACGAGCAGTACTTC. It encodes CASSIASGRYEQYF.

The table lists this clone with a count of one. The chain joins TRBV5-4 to TRBJ2-5, with 10 bases matching TRBD1. The CDR3 spans 15 residues. The V and J ends lost 4 bases and 4 bases, in that order; junction bases with no gene match: 7. CDR1 and CDR2 from the germline V gene are SGHNT and YYREEE (reference sequence). For the CDR3, the DNA is TGTGCCAGCAGCCAGGGGGACAGGGGACCAGAGACCCAGTACTTC. It translates to CASSQGDRGPETQYF.

The rearrangement joins TRBV7-2 to TRBJ2-7; D might be TRBD2 (6 bases). V lost 3 bases, J lost 4 bases, and 16 bases lay in between. Germline V CDR1 and CDR2: SGHTA, FQGNSA. CDR3 size: 15 residues. The CDR3 nucleotides read TGTGCCAGCAGCTTTGGGCGGGGACCCATGTACGAGCAGTACTTC. It specifies CASSFGRGPMYEQYF.

The genes are TRBV24-1 and TRBJ2-7; 12 positions match TRBD1. CDR3 size: 15 residues. V lost 3 bases and J lost 5; bases outside the gene matches: 4. Per germline, CDR1 KGHDR and CDR2 SFDVKD. DNA for the CDR3: TGTGCCACCAGTGATCCGGGACAGGGGGCCAACGAGCAGTACTTC. Translation: CATSDPGQGANEQYF.